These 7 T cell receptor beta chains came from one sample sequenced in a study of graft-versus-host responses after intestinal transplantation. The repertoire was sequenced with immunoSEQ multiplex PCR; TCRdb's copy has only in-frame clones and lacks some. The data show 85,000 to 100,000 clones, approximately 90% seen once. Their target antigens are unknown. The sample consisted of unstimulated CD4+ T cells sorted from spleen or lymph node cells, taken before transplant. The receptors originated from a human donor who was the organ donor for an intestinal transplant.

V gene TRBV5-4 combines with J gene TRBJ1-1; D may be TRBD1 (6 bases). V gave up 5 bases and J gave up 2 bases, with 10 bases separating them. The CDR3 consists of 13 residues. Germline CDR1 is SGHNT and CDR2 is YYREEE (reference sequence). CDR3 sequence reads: CASRRTVNTEAFF. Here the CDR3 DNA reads TGTGCCAGCAGACGGACAGTTAACACTGAAGCTTTCTTT. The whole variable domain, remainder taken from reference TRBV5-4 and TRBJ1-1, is ETGVTQSPTHLIKTRGQQVTLRCSSQSGHNTVSWYQQALGQGPQFIFQYYREEENGRGNFPPRFSGLQFPNYSSELNVNALELDDSALYLCASRRTVNTEAFFGQGTRLTVV.

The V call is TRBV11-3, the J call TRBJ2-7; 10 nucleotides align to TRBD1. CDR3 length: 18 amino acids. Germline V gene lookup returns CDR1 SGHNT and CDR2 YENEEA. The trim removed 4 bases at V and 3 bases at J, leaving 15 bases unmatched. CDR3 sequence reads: CASSSTTKTGGSIYEQYF. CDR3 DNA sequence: TGTGCCAGCAGCTCTACGACCAAGACAGGGGGCTCGATCTACGAGCAGTACTTC.

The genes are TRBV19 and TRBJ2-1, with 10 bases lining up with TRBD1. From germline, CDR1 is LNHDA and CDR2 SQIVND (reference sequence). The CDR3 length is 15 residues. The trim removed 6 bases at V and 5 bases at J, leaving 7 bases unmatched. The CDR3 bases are TGTGCCAGTAGACAAGGACAGGGGGTACACAATGAGCAGTTCTTC. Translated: CASRQGQGVHNEQFF.

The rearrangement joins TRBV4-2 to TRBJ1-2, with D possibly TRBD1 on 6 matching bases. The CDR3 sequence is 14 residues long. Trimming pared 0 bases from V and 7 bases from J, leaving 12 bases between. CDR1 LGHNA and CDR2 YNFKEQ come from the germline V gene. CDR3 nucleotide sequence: TGTGCCAGCAGCCAAGACAGGGGATCGGGTGGCTACACCTTC. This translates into CASSQDRGSGGYTF.

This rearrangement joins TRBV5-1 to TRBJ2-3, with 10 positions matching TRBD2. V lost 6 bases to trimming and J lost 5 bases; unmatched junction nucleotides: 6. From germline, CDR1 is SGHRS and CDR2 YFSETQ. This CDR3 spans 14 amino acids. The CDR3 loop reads CASTASGSVDTQYF. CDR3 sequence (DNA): TGCGCCAGCACTGCTAGCGGGAGTGTAGATACGCAGTATTTT.

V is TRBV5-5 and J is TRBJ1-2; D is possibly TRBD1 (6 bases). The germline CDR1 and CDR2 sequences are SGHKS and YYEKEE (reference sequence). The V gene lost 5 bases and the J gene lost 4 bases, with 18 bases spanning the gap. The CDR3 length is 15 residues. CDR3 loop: CASRPNLGQFYGYTF. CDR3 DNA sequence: TGTGCCAGCAGACCAAACCTGGGACAATTCTATGGCTACACCTTC.

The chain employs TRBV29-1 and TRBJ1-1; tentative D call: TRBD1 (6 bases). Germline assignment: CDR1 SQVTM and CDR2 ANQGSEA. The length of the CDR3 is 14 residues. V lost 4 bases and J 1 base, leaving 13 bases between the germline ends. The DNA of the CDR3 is TGCAGCGTTGTTGCCAGGGGCCGGAACACTGAAGCTTTCTTT. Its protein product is CSVVARGRNTEAFF.